The 2 T cell receptor beta chains in this list originate from one sample, sequenced in a study of patients and donors after allogeneic stem cell transplantation (dated by TCRdb to the early 2020s). The library was prepared using RT-PCR. The instrument was a NextSeq 550. TCRdb's own reprocessing of the public reads used fastp at Q25 and MiXCR and kept productive beta chains. Rows with a matching CDR3 protein are joined into one entry that keeps the most common DNA and genes. This sample comprises some 960,000 distinct CDR3 sequences, around 17% of them detected only once. 5% to 7.5% of the sample is taken by the ten largest. The sample taken for sequencing was blood, either unsorted or a sorted T cell fraction (not recorded which). These receptors all stem from a human donor who was either an allogeneic HSCT recipient or a stem cell or donor lymphocyte infusion donor (not recorded which). It is not recorded whose cells these are; they may come from a transplant donor.

This clonotype was observed once. The chain combines TRBV18 with TRBJ1-1; D is unresolved. Germline-derived CDR1 and CDR2 are KGHSH and LQKENI. CDR3 length equals 15 residues. V was clipped by 3 bases and J by 2 bases, with 13 bases between them. CDR3 sequence (DNA): TGTGCCAGCTCACCGACCTCCTTGCCAAACACTGAAGCTTTCTTT. Amino acids: CASSPTSLPNTEAFF.

The chain links TRBV7-2 to TRBJ2-3; 11 nucleotides align to TRBD2. In germline, CDR1 is SGHTA, CDR2 FQGNSA. With 0 bases clipped from V and 0 bases from J, the junction kept 8 bases outside the gene matches. The CDR3 sequence is 19 residues long. CDR3 residues: CASSLAGLAGGPSTDTQYF. The DNA of the CDR3 is TGTGCCAGCAGCTTAGCCGGGCTAGCGGGGGGCCCCAGCACAGATACGCAGTATTTT.